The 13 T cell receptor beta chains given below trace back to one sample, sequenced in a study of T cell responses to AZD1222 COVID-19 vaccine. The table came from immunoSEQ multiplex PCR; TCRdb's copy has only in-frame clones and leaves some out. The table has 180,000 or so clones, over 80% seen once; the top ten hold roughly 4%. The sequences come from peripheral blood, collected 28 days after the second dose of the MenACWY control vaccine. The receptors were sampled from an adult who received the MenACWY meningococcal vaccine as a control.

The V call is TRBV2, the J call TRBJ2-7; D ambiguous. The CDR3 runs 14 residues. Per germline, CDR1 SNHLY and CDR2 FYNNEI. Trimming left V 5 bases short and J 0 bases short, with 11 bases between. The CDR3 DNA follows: TGTGCCAGCAGTACCCCCTGGGTCTCCTACGAGCAGTACTTC. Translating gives CASSTPWVSYEQYF. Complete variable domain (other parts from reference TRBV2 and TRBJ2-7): EPEVTQTPSHQVTQMGQEVILRCVPISNHLYFYWYRQILGQKVEFLVSFYNNEISEKSEIFDDQFSVERPDGSNFTLKIRSTKLEDSAMYFCASSTPWVSYEQYFGPGTRLTVT.

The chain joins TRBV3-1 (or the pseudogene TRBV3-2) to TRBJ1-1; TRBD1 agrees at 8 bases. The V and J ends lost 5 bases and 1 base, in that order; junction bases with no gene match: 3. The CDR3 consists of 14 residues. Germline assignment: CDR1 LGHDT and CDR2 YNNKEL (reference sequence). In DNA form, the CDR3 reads TGTGCCAGCAGCGTGGGACAGGAGAACACTGAAGCTTTCTTT. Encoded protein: CASSVGQENTEAFF.

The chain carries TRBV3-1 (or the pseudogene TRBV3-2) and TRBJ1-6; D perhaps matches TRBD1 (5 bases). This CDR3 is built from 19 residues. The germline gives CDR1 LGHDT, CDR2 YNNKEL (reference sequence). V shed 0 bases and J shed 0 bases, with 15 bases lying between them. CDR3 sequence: CASSQDPPGGYSYNSPLHF. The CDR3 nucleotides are TGTGCCAGCAGCCAAGACCCGCCGGGGGGGTACTCCTATAATTCACCCCTCCACTTT.

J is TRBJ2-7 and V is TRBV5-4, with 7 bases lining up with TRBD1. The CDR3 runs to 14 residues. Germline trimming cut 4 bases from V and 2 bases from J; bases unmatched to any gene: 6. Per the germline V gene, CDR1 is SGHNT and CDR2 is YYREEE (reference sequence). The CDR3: CASSNPGQTYEQYF. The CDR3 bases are TGTGCCAGCAGCAACCCGGGACAGACCTACGAGCAGTACTTC.

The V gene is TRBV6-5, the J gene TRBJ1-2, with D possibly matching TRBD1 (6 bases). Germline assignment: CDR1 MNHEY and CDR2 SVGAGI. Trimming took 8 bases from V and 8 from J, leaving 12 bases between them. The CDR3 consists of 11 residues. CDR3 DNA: TGTGCCAGCTTCGCAGGGGAAGGCTACACCTTC. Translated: CASFAGEGYTF.

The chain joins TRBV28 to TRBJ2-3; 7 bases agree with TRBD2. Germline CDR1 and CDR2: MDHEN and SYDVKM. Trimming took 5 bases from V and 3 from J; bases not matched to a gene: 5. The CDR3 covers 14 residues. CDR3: CASSPPGGTDTQYF. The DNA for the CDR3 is TGTGCCAGCAGTCCACCGGGGGGTACAGATACGCAGTATTTT.

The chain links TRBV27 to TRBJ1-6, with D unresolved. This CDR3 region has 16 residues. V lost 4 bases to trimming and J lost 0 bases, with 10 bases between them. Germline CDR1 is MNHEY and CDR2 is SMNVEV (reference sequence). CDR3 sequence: CASSSPGSSYNSPLHF. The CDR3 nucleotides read TGTGCCAGCAGTTCTCCGGGGAGCTCCTATAATTCACCCCTCCACTTT.

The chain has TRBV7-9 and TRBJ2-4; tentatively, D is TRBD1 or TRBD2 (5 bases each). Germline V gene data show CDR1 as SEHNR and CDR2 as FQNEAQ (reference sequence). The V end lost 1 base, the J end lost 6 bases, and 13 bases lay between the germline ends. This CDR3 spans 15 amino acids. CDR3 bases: TGTGCCAGCAGCTTAGTTACGCCAGGGAGAAACATTCAGTACTTC. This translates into CASSLVTPGRNIQYF.

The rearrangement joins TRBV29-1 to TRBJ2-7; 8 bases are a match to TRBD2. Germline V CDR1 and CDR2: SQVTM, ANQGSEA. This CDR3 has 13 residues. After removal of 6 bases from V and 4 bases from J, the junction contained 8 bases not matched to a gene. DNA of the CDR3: TGCAGCGTCAACCACGGGGGGGCTTACGAGCAGTACTTC. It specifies CSVNHGGAYEQYF.

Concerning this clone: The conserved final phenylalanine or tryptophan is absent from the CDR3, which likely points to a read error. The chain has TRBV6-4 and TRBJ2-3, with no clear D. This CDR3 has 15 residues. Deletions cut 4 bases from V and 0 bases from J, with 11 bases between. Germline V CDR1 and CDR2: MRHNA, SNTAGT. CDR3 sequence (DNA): TGTGCCAGCAGTGTATTAGGGTCTAGCACAGATACGCAGTATTCT. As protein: CASSVLGSSTDTQYS.

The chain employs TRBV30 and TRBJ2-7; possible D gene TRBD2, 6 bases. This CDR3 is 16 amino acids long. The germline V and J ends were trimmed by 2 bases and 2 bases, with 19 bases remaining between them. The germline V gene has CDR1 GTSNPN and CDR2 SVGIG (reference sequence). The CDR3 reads CAWSPWGVAVTYEQYF. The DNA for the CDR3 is TGTGCCTGGAGTCCCTGGGGGGTAGCGGTAACCTACGAGCAGTACTTC. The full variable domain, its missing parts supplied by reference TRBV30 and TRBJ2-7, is SQTIHQWPATLVQPVGSPLSLECTVEGTSNPNLYWYRQAAGRGLQLLFYSVGIGQISSEVPQNLSASRPQDRQFILSSKKLLLSDSGFYLCAWSPWGVAVTYEQYFGPGTRLTVT.

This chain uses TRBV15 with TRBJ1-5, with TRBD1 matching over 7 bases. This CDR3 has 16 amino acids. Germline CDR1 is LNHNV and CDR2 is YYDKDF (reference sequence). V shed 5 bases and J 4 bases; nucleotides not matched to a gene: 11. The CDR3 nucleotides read TGTGCCACCAGCGGGCGACAGGGTGTAGGGAATCAGCCCCAGCATTTT. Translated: CATSGRQGVGNQPQHF. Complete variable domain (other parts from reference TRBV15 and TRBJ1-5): DAMVIQNPRYQVTQFGKPVTLSCSQTLNHNVMYWYQQKSSQAPKLLFHYYDKDFNNEADTPDNFQSRRPNTSFCFLDIRSPGLGDTAMYLCATSGRQGVGNQPQHFGDGTRLSIL.

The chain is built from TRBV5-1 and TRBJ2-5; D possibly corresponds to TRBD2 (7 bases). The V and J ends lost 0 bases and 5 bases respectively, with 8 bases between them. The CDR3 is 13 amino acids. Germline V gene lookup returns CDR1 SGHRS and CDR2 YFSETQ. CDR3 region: CASSLEGGETQYF. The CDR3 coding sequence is TGCGCCAGCAGCTTGGAGGGGGGGGAGACCCAGTACTTC.